This T cell receptor (beta chain) emerged from a study of cytomegalovirus exposure and HLA in healthy donors. General study results and limits: Earlier analysis looked at TCR beta V segments, and most were productive about 87% or about 30% of the time. While the bulk of TCR sequences proved rare, some public TCRs turned up in many donors. In a later analysis, TCR beta V- and J-gene trimming was associated with a missense DCLRE1C variant.

This clone was picked up one time. Antigen unknown. Per the germline V gene, CDR1 is MNHNY and CDR2 is SVGAGI (reference sequence). The CDR3 extends over 15 amino acids. The V end was cut by 5 bases, the J end by 4 bases, with 14 bases between. PCR primers comprised 60 Vbeta and 13 Jbeta primers. The data were produced by immunoSEQ multiplex PCR, yet TCRdb's version contains in-frame clones alone and is incomplete. The sample lists 150,000 or so clones; approximately 80% were seen once. The origin of this receptor is a woman aged 40 to 50 in good health and CMV-seronegative. The chain combines TRBV6-6 with TRBJ2-2, with D perhaps matching TRBD1 (6 bases). Material: PBMCs. Written as DNA, the CDR3 is TGTGCCAGCAGTAGACAGGACATATTCACCGGGGAGCTGTTTTTT. Amino acids: CASSRQDIFTGELFF.